Each of the 9 T cell receptor beta chains below was sequenced from the same sample in a study of blood T cell repertoires in COVID-19. The protocol was immunoSEQ multiplex PCR, while the TCRdb copy is restricted to in-frame clones and leaves out a portion. The sample consists of roughly 230,000 clones, nearly 85% of them appearing once. Sequencing input: peripheral blood. Receptors originate from a human donor in a cohort sampled during active COVID-19.

This chain links TRBV28 with TRBJ1-1, with D perhaps TRBD1 (5 bases). The CDR3 is made up of 15 amino acids. V lost 6 bases and J lost 3, with 17 bases in between. Germline CDR1 is MDHEN and CDR2 is SYDVKM. In nucleotides, the CDR3 is TGTGCCAGCAGCCGTCCCGTGGGGCTCGACACTGAAGCTTTCTTT. It specifies CASSRPVGLDTEAFF. Complete variable domain (other parts from reference TRBV28 and TRBJ1-1): DVKVTQSSRYLVKRTGEKVFLECVQDMDHENMFWYRQDPGLGLRLIYFSYDVKMKEKGDIPEGYSVSREKKERFSLILESASTNQTSMYLCASSRPVGLDTEAFFGQGTRLTVV.

V usage is TRBV7-2 and J usage is TRBJ2-1; weak D call: TRBD2 (5 bases). The CDR3 runs to 14 residues. CDR1 and CDR2 (germline): SGHTA, FQGNSA. The ends were cut back, 5 bases at V and 5 bases at J, with 13 bases in the middle. Here the CDR3 reads CASSPRALDNEQFF. Here the CDR3 DNA reads TGTGCCAGCAGCCCAAGGGCACTAGACAATGAGCAGTTCTTC.

This clone showed up just once. CDR3 loop: CASSLVTGGSYEQYF. The CDR3 DNA reads TGTGCCAGCAGCTTAGTTACAGGGGGATCCTACGAGCAGTACTTC. The V call is TRBV7-2, the J call TRBJ2-7, with 8 bases matching TRBD1. Germline loops: CDR1 SGHTA, CDR2 FQGNSA. CDR3 length equals 15 residues. Trimming at V came to 1 base and at J to 1 base, leaving 3 bases not matched to a gene.

The chain links TRBV5-6 to TRBJ2-3, with 9 bases lining up with TRBD1. Germline V gene lookup returns CDR1 SGHDT and CDR2 YYEEEE. CDR3 length: 16 amino acids. With 4 bases clipped from V and 3 bases from J, the junction kept 9 bases outside the gene matches. CDR3 protein: CASSIYGTGLTDTQYF. CDR3 bases: TGTGCCAGCAGCATATACGGGACAGGGTTAACAGATACGCAGTATTTT.

This clone has a single count. V is TRBV5-1 and J is TRBJ1-2, with D unresolved. CDR1 is SGHRS, CDR2 YFSETQ, per germline. The CDR3 covers 12 residues. V was shortened by 4 bases and J by 8 bases, with 12 bases between the two germline ends. The CDR3 reads CASSENREGYTF. CDR3 bases: TGCGCCAGCAGCGAAAACAGAGAAGGCTACACCTTC.

This chain uses TRBV6-5 with TRBJ1-2; D may be TRBD1 (6 bases). V shed 3 bases and J shed 3 bases, with 14 bases lying between them. This CDR3 is 15 amino acids long. CDR1 and CDR2 from the germline V gene are MNHEY and SVGAGI. CDR3 sequence (DNA): TGTGCCAGCAGTTATAGGGCAGGGGTTCACTATGGCTACACCTTC. Its translation is CASSYRAGVHYGYTF.

In this sample, this clone turned up once. Other nucleotide sequences in the sample specify the same CDR3. The chain combines TRBV27 with TRBJ2-3, with TRBD2 matching over 8 bases. There are 14 residues in the CDR3. Germline loops: CDR1 MNHEY, CDR2 SMNVEV (reference sequence). V was pared by 4 bases and J by 5 bases, with 5 bases of the junction left unmatched. The DNA for the CDR3 is TGTGCCAGCAGTTCCGGACTAGCAGGAGATACGCAGTATTTT. It yields the protein CASSSGLAGDTQYF.

The V call is TRBV18, the J call TRBJ1-1; weak D call: TRBD1 (6 bases). The germline V and J ends were trimmed by 1 base and 1 base, with 19 bases remaining between them. The CDR3 loop spans 18 amino acids. Germline CDR1 reads KGHSH; CDR2 reads LQKENI. In nucleotides, the CDR3 is TGTGCCAGCTCACCACTGGAGACAGGCGCCGGAGGGAACACTGAAGCTTTCTTT. Protein sequence: CASSPLETGAGGNTEAFF.

The J gene is TRBJ2-5, the V gene TRBV19, with 9 bases lining up with TRBD1. From germline, CDR1 is LNHDA and CDR2 SQIVND (reference sequence). V shed 9 bases and J 1 base; nucleotides not matched to a gene: 9. The CDR3 totals 15 residues. The CDR3 loop is CASTGQGSIQETQYF. In DNA, the CDR3 is TGTGCCAGCACCGGACAGGGGTCCATCCAAGAGACCCAGTACTTC.